The clone carrying this T cell receptor beta chain has only a few counts. The CDR3 runs to 15 residues. V lost 6 bases to trimming and J lost 8 bases, with 20 bases between them. Germline assignment: CDR1 MGHDK and CDR2 SYGVNS. This record belongs to a study of blood T cell repertoires in COVID-19. About the research overall: Nucleic acid was either cDNA or gDNA, and it came from T cells, B-cell-depleted T cells, or PBMCs.

Method: immunoSEQ multiplex PCR; TCRdb's copy keeps in-frame clones and lacks some. The sample consists of some 130,000 clones, around 80% of them appearing once. The V call is TRBV25-1, the J call TRBJ2-1; D is possibly TRBD1 (7 bases). The sample comprised peripheral blood. This TCR derives from a man between 60 and 75 years old who had recovered from COVID-19. CDR3 protein: CASSRGGTAGDEQFF. CDR3 nucleotide sequence: TGTGCCAGCAGCAGAGGGGGGACAGCGGGCGATGAGCAGTTCTTC.